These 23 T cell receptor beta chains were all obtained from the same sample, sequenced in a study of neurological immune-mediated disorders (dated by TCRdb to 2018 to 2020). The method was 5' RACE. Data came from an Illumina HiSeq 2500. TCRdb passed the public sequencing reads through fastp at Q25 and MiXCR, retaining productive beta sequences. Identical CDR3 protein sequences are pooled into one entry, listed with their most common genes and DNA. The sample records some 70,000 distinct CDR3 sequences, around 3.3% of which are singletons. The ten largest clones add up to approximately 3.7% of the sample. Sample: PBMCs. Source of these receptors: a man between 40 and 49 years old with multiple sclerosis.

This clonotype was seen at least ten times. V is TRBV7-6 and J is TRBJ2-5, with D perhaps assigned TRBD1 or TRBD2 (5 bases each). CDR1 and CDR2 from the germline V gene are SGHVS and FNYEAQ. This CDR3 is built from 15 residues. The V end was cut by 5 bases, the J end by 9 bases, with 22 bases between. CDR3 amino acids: CASSGPSQTGGAQYF. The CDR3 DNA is TGTGCCAGCAGCGGGCCGTCACAGACTGGGGGAGCCCAGTACTTC.

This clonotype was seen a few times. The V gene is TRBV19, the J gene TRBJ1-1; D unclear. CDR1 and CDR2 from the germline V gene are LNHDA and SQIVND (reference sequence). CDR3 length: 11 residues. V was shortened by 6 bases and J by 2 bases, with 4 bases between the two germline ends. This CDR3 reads CASRGNTEAFF. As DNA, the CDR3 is TGTGCCAGTAGGGGAAACACTGAAGCTTTCTTT.

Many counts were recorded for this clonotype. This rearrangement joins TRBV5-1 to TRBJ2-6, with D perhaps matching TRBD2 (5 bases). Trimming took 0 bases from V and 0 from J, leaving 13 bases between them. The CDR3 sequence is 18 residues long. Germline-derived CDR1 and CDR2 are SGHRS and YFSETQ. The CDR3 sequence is CASSLALGTSSGANVLTF. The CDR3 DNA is TGCGCCAGCAGCTTGGCCTTAGGAACTAGCTCTGGGGCCAACGTCCTGACTTTC.

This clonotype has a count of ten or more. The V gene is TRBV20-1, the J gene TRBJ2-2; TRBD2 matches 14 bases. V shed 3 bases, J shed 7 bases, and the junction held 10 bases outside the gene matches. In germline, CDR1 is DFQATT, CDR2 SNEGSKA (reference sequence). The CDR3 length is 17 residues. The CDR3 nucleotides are TGCAGTGCTAGGCGAGGGACTAGCGGGGGTTCGGACGGGGAGCTGTTTTTT. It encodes CSARRGTSGGSDGELFF.

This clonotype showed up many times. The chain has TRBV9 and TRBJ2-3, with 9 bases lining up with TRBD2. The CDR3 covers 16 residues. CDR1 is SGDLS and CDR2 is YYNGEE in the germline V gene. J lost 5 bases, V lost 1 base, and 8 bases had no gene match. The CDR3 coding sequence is TGTGCCAGCAGCGTACCGAGCGGGGGGCGTAGAGATACGCAGTATTTT. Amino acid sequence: CASSVPSGGRRDTQYF.

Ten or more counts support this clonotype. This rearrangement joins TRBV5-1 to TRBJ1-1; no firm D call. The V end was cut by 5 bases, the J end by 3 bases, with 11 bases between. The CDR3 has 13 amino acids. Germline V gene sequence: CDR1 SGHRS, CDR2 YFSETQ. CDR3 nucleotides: TGCGCCAGCAGGTTGACTGGGGACACTGAAGCTTTCTTT. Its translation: CASRLTGDTEAFF. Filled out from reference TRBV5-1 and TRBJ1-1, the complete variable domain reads KAGVTQTPRYLIKTRGQQVTLSCSPISGHRSVSWYQQTPGQGLQFLFEYFSETQRNKGNFPGRFSGRQFSNSRSEMNVSTLELGDSALYLCASRLTGDTEAFFGQGTRLTVV.

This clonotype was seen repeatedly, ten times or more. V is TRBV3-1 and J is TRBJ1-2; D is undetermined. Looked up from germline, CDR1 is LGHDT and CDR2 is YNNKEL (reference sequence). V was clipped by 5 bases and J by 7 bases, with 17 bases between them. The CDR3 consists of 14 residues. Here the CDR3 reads CASSNEGRNSGYTF. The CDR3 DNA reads TGTGCCAGCAGCAACGAAGGGAGGAATAGTGGCTACACCTTC. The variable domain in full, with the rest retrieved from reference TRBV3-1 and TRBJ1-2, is DTAVSQTPKYLVTQMGNDKSIKCEQNLGHDTMYWYKQDSKKFLKIMFSYNNKELIINETVPNRFSPKSPDKAHLNLHINSLELGDSAVYFCASSNEGRNSGYTFGSGTRLTVV.

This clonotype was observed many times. The DNA of the CDR3 is TGTGCCACCGAGTGGGGGGGATCAGATGAGCAGTTCTTC. Its protein product is CATEWGGSDEQFF. The chain is built from TRBV10-3 and TRBJ2-1, with TRBD2 identical over 7 bases. Germline V gene sequence: CDR1 ENHRY, CDR2 SYGVKD. CDR3 size: 13 residues. The junction had 11 bases not matched to a gene; V was cut back by 10 bases and J by 8 bases.

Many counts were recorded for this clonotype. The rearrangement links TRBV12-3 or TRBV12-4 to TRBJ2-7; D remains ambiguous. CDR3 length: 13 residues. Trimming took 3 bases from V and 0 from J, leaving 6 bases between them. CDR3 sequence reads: CASSLEFSYEQYF. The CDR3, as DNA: TGTGCCAGCAGTTTGGAGTTCTCCTACGAGCAGTACTTC.

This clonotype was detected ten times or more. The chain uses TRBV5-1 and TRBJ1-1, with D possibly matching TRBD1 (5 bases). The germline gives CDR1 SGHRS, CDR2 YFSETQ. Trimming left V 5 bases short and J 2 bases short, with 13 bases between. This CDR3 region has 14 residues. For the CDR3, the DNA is TGCGCCAGCAGTTCTACGACAGCCAACACTGAAGCTTTCTTT. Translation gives CASSSTTANTEAFF.

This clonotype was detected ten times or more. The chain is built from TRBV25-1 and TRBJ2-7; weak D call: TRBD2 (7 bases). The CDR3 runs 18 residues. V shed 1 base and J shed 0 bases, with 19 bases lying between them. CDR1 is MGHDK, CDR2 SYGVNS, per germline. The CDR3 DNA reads TGTGCCAGCAGTGAATGGGGGCTTAGCGGGCCTCTCTCCTACGAGCAGTACTTC. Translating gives CASSEWGLSGPLSYEQYF.

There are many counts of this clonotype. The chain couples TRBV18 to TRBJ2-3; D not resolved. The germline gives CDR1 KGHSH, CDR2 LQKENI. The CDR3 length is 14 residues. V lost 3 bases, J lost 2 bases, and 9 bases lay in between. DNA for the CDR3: TGTGCCAGCTCACCTGTAGGGTTCACAGATACGCAGTATTTT. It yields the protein CASSPVGFTDTQYF.

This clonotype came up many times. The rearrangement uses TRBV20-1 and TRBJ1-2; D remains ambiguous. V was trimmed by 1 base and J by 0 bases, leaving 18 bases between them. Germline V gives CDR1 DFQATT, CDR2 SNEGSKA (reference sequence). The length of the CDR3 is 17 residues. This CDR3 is CSARVRRDGFSNYGYTF. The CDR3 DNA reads TGCAGTGCTAGAGTGCGCCGCGACGGATTCTCTAACTATGGCTACACCTTC.

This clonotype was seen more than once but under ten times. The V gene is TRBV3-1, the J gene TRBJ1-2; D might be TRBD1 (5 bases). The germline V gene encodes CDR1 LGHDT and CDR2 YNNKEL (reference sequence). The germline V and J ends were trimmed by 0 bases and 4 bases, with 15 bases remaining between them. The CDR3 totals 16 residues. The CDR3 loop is CASSQDFRARAYGYTF. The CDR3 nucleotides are TGTGCCAGCAGCCAAGATTTTAGGGCCAGGGCCTATGGCTACACCTTC.

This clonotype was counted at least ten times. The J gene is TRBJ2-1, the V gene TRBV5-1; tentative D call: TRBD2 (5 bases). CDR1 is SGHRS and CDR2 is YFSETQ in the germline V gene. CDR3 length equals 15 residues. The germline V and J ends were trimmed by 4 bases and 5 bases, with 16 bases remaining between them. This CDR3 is CASSPPSGWDNEQFF. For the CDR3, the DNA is TGCGCCAGCAGCCCTCCCAGCGGTTGGGACAATGAGCAGTTCTTC.

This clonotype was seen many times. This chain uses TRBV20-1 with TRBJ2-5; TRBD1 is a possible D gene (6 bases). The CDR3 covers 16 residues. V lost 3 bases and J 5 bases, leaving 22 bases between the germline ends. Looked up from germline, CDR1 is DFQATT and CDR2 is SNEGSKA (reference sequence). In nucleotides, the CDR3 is TGCAGTGCTAGTCCCCTCCTGGGGGCTCCAGCGGAGACCCAGTACTTC. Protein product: CSASPLLGAPAETQYF.

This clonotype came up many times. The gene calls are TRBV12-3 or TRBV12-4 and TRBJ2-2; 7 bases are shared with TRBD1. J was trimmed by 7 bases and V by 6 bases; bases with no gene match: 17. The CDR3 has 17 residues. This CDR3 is CASSRRRKGGIGGELFF. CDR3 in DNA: TGTGCCAGCAGCCGCCGTCGAAAAGGGGGCATCGGCGGGGAGCTGTTTTTT.

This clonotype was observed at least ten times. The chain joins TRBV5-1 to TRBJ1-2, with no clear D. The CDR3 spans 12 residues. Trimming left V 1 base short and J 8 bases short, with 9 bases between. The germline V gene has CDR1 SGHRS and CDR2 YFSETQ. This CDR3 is CASSLNSGGYTF. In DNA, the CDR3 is TGCGCCAGCAGCTTGAACAGTGGGGGCTACACCTTC.

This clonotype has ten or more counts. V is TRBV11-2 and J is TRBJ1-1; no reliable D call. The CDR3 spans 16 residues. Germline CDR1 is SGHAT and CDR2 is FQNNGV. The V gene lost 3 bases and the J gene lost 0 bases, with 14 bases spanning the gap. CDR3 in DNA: TGTGCCAGCAGCTTCTATTCGGACCGCATGAACACTGAAGCTTTCTTT. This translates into CASSFYSDRMNTEAFF.

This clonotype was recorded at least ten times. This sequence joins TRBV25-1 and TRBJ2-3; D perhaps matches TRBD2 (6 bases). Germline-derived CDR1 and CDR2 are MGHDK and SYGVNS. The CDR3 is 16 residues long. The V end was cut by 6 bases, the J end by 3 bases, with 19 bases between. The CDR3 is CASSPTFGGSTDTQYF. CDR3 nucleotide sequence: TGTGCCAGCAGCCCCACTTTTGGGGGGAGTACAGATACGCAGTATTTT.

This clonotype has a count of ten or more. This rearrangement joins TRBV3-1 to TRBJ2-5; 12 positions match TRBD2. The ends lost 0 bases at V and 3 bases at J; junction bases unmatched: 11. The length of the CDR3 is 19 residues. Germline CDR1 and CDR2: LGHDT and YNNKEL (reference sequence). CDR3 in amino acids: CASSQERLAGGRGEETQYF. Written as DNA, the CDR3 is TGTGCCAGCAGCCAAGAGAGGCTAGCGGGAGGGAGGGGAGAAGAGACCCAGTACTTC.

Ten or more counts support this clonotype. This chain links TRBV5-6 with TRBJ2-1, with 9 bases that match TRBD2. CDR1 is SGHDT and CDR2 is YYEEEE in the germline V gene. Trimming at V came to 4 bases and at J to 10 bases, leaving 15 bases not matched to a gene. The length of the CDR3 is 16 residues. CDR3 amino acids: CASSPGTSSRPWEQFF. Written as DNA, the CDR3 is TGTGCCAGCAGCCCCGGGACTAGCAGCCGCCCTTGGGAGCAGTTCTTC.

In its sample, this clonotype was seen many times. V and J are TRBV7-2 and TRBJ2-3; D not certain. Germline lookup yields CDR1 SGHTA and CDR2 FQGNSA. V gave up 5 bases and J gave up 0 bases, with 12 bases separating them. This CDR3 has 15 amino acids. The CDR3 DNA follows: TGTGCCAGCAGCCTTGGCCGGGTTAGCACAGATACGCAGTATTTT. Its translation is CASSLGRVSTDTQYF.